This TCR beta chain was retrieved from a study of blood T cell repertoires in COVID-19. Across the whole study: The United States, Italy and Spain were the sources of the acute and convalescent COVID-19 samples. Sources were T cells, B-cell-depleted T cells, or PBMCs; the material itself was cDNA or gDNA.

Original handling: Amplification of reference gene primers provided the estimated nucleated cell counts. Data came from immunoSEQ multiplex PCR; TCRdb stores just in-frame clones and leaves some out. The D gene and trimming were derived from the DNA, and the V and J assignments and clone size from that table. The sample carries about 100,000 clones, around 90% recorded once. Sequences were obtained from peripheral blood. The sequence came from a man aged 50-60 years with active or convalescent COVID-19.

CDR3 residues: CASTGQRRTDTQYF. In nucleotides, the CDR3 is TGTGCCAGTACGGGACAGAGGAGAACAGATACGCAGTATTTT. The V and J genes are TRBV19 and TRBJ2-3; TRBD1 agrees at 7 bases. This CDR3 has 14 residues. Germline CDR1 and CDR2: LNHDA and SQIVND (reference sequence). V was pared by 7 bases and J by 3 bases, with 7 bases of the junction left unmatched.